The T cell receptor (beta chain) under discussion was sequenced for a study of OX40 agonist ivuxolimab in advanced cancers. For the study at large: Patients with hepatocellular carcinoma, melanoma, renal cell or head and neck cancer made up the dose-escalation patients.

This table comes from immunoSEQ multiplex PCR, and its TCRdb copy is limited to in-frame clones, with some not included. The sample carries 48,000 or so clones, about three quarters recorded once. For this clone: Its antigen is not known.

The CDR3 totals 15 residues. V lost 1 base, J lost 5 bases, and 12 bases lay in between. Germline V gives CDR1 KGHSH, CDR2 LQKENI. Study-level results: Expanded clones were, on average, more numerous among CD8+ T cells than CD4+.

The specimen was CD4+ or CD8+ T cells sorted from blood, collected in a trial of the OX40 agonist ivuxolimab. This TCR derives from an adult with an advanced solid tumor such as melanoma, head and neck, liver or kidney cancer. The chain uses TRBV18 and TRBJ2-1; tentative D call: TRBD1 (5 bases). CDR3 sequence (DNA): TGTGCCAGCTCACCACGTCCAGGGATTGACAATGAGCAGTTCTTC. Its translation is CASSPRPGIDNEQFF.